These 20 T cell receptor beta chains were sequenced from one sample in a study of radiation and T cells in renal cell carcinoma. As for time point: blood 2 weeks post-SBRT. The treatment here: 15 Gy SBRT to primary tumor, nephrectomy 4 weeks later. Only in-frame clones appear in the TCRdb table, and some are missing; sequencing was by immunoSEQ multiplex PCR. The sample consists of some 60,000 clones, around 81% of them appearing once. The sequenced sample was blood, obtained from a patient whose treatment included radiotherapy and nephrectomy. The receptors were sampled from a man aged 55 to 70 with renal cell carcinoma.

This sequence joins TRBV5-6 and TRBJ2-7; 14 nucleotides align to TRBD2. Germline V lookup: CDR1 SGHDT, CDR2 YYEEEE. The CDR3 loop spans 17 amino acids. Trimming at V came to 4 bases and at J to 6 bases, leaving 12 bases not matched to a gene. CDR3 nucleotide sequence: TGTGCCAGCAGCCCAACTGGGACTAGCGGGAGTTGGGGCGAGCAGTACGTC. The encoded protein is CASSPTGTSGSWGEQYV.

The J gene is TRBJ2-7, the V gene TRBV4-3, with a weak D call TRBD2 (6 bases). Germline lookup yields CDR1 LGHNA and CDR2 YSLEER. V lost 0 bases and J lost 1, with 7 bases in between. The CDR3 covers 14 residues. The CDR3 reads CASSQDRGSYEQYF. The CDR3, as DNA: TGCGCCAGCAGCCAAGACCGGGGGTCCTACGAGCAGTACTTC.

The chain combines TRBV6-6 with TRBJ1-1; TRBD1 agrees at 7 bases. The CDR3 runs 14 residues. Germline V gene lookup returns CDR1 MNHNY and CDR2 SVGAGI (reference sequence). V gave up 5 bases and J gave up 4 bases; unmatched junction bases: 7. In DNA, the CDR3 is TGTGCCAGCAGTACTCGACAGGGTGGCACTGAAGCTTTCTTT. This encodes CASSTRQGGTEAFF.

The chain carries TRBV7-2 and TRBJ1-2, with unresolved D. V gave up 3 bases and J gave up 3 bases, with 23 bases separating them. CDR1 and CDR2 (germline): SGHTA, FQGNSA. The CDR3 consists of 18 residues. The CDR3 DNA reads TGTGCCAGCAGCTTTCGCCCAACCGGAATCGGCATAGACTATGGCTACACCTTC. Protein product: CASSFRPTGIGIDYGYTF.

V and J are TRBV13 and TRBJ2-2; D is unclear. This CDR3 contains 13 residues. Germline loops: CDR1 PRHDT, CDR2 FYEKMQ (reference sequence). V lost 5 bases to trimming and J lost 5 bases, with 9 bases between them. This CDR3 is CASSTGWTGELFF. The CDR3 coding sequence is TGTGCCAGCAGCACCGGATGGACCGGGGAGCTGTTTTTT.

The rearrangement joins TRBV13 to TRBJ2-6; D is perhaps TRBD2 (7 bases). Per the germline V gene, CDR1 is PRHDT and CDR2 is FYEKMQ (reference sequence). This CDR3 has 17 residues. Trimming removed 5 bases at V and 0 bases at J, with 14 bases between. CDR3 nucleotides: TGTGCCAGCAGCCCCGCTCGGGGGGCCTCTGGGGCCAACGTCCTGACTTTC. Protein: CASSPARGASGANVLTF.

The chain recombines TRBV15 with TRBJ2-3, with D tentatively TRBD2 (5 bases). The CDR3 runs to 18 residues. V was trimmed by 1 base and J by 0 bases, leaving 17 bases between them. Germline-derived CDR1 and CDR2 are LNHNV and YYDKDF (reference sequence). CDR3 amino acids: CATSRARGGSASTDTQYF. Written as DNA, the CDR3 is TGTGCCACCAGCAGAGCCAGAGGAGGCTCCGCTAGCACAGATACGCAGTATTTT.

This chain joins TRBV9 and TRBJ2-1; D gene unclear. Germline loops: CDR1 SGDLS, CDR2 YYNGEE. The ends were cut back, 3 bases at V and 9 bases at J, with 10 bases in the middle. The CDR3 is made up of 12 amino acids. The CDR3 nucleotides are TGTGCCAGCAGCGGACGACCCCTTGAGCAGTTCTTC. This encodes CASSGRPLEQFF.

V gene TRBV29-1 combines with J gene TRBJ1-2; 9 positions agree with TRBD1. Per the germline V gene, CDR1 is SQVTM and CDR2 is ANQGSEA. The CDR3 extends over 12 amino acids. J lost 7 bases, V lost 6 bases, and 6 bases had no gene match. In DNA form, the CDR3 reads TGCAGCGTGGACAGGGGAGAGCGTGGCTACACCTTC. Translating it yields CSVDRGERGYTF.

The chain recombines TRBV5-6 with TRBJ2-5, with D possibly being TRBD1 (5 bases). CDR1 is SGHDT, CDR2 YYEEEE, per germline. The CDR3 contains 15 residues. Trimming removed 4 bases from V and 4 bases from J, with 17 bases in between. The CDR3 loop is CASSPKGSLRETQYF. For the CDR3, the DNA is TGTGCCAGCAGCCCAAAGGGGTCTCTCCGAGAGACCCAGTACTTC.

This clone was observed a single time. The genes are TRBV2 and TRBJ2-5; D is unresolved. V was pared by 1 base and J by 0 bases, with 3 bases between. Germline V gene data show CDR1 as SNHLY and CDR2 as FYNNEI. The CDR3 has 13 residues. CDR3 sequence: CASSEGNQETQYF. DNA of the CDR3: TGTGCCAGCAGTGAAGGGAACCAAGAGACCCAGTACTTC. The full variable domain, rest sourced from reference TRBV2 and TRBJ2-5, is EPEVTQTPSHQVTQMGQEVILRCVPISNHLYFYWYRQILGQKVEFLVSFYNNEISEKSEIFDDQFSVERPDGSNFTLKIRSTKLEDSAMYFCASSEGNQETQYFGPGTRLLVL.

As regards this clone: Other DNA sequences within the sample encode an identical CDR3. The gene calls are TRBV30 and TRBJ1-5; 8 nucleotides agree with TRBD1. Per germline, CDR1 GTSNPN and CDR2 SVGIG (reference sequence). CDR3 length: 13 residues. The trim removed 5 bases at V and 5 bases at J, leaving 5 bases unmatched. DNA of the CDR3: TGTGCCTGGTCATACAGGGGGGATCAGCCCCAGCATTTT. Its protein is CAWSYRGDQPQHF.

This clone was seen only a few times. The genes are TRBV7-6 and TRBJ1-4; 8 positions match TRBD1. With V trimmed by 5 bases and J by 11 bases, 10 bases remained unmatched. This CDR3 region has 14 residues. Germline loops: CDR1 SGHVS, CDR2 FNYEAQ. CDR3 region: CASSKTGQGEKLFF. In DNA, the CDR3 is TGTGCCAGCAGCAAGACCGGACAGGGTGAGAAACTGTTTTTT. Using reference TRBV7-6 and TRBJ1-4 for the parts outside the CDR3, the full variable domain is GAGVSQSPRYKVTKRGQDVALRCDPISGHVSLYWYRQALGQGPEFLTYFNYEAQQDKSGLPNDRFSAERPEGSISTLTIQRTEQRDSAMYRCASSKTGQGEKLFFGSGTQLSVL.

CDR3 DNA sequence: TGTGCCAGCAGTACAACCGGGATGACTATCCACGAGCAGTACTTC. Amino acid sequence: CASSTTGMTIHEQYF. The V call is TRBV6-5, the J call TRBJ2-7; a weak D match, TRBD2 (5 bases). This CDR3 spans 15 amino acids. V was shortened by 5 bases and J by 5 bases, with 19 bases between the two germline ends. Germline V lookup: CDR1 MNHEY, CDR2 SVGAGI.

This clone is a singleton in its sample. This sequence joins TRBV5-1 and TRBJ2-3, with D unresolved. The germline V and J ends were trimmed by 0 bases and 0 bases, with 8 bases remaining between them. CDR1 SGHRS and CDR2 YFSETQ come from the germline V gene. The CDR3 covers 15 residues. DNA of the CDR3: TGCGCCAGCAGCTTGGAGCAGCCCAGCACAGATACGCAGTATTTT. As protein: CASSLEQPSTDTQYF. Complete variable domain (other parts from reference TRBV5-1 and TRBJ2-3): KAGVTQTPRYLIKTRGQQVTLSCSPISGHRSVSWYQQTPGQGLQFLFEYFSETQRNKGNFPGRFSGRQFSNSRSEMNVSTLELGDSALYLCASSLEQPSTDTQYFGPGTRLTVL.

V and J are TRBV29-1 and TRBJ2-6; D gene ambiguous. Germline V CDR1 and CDR2: SQVTM, ANQGSEA. The CDR3 totals 12 residues. V was clipped by 4 bases and J by 4 bases, with 5 bases between them. The CDR3 region is CSVGLGANVLTF. CDR3 nucleotides: TGCAGCGTTGGTCTCGGGGCCAACGTCCTGACTTTC. Full variable domain (rest looked up from reference TRBV29-1 and TRBJ2-6): SAVISQKPSRDICQRGTSLTIQCQVDSQVTMMFWYRQQPGQSLTLIATANQGSEATYESGFVIDKFPISRPNLTFSTLTVSNMSPEDSSIYLCSVGLGANVLTFGAGSRLTVL.

This clone was seen just once. The chain employs TRBV6-1 and TRBJ2-7; D perhaps matches TRBD2 (6 bases). The V end lost 4 bases, the J end lost 1 base, and 14 bases lay between the germline ends. The CDR3 loop spans 15 amino acids. The germline V gene has CDR1 MNHNS and CDR2 SASEGT. The CDR3 DNA is TGTGCCAGCAGTGCATATCCTAGCGATTCCTACGAGCAGTACTTC. Protein product: CASSAYPSDSYEQYF.

The chain joins TRBV4-1 to TRBJ1-2; 9 bases align to TRBD1. V was clipped by 1 base and J by 4 bases; unmatched bases: 4. Germline values: CDR1 MGHRA, CDR2 YSYEKL. CDR3 length: 15 amino acids. CDR3: CASSQADRGLYGYTF. CDR3 sequence (DNA): TGCGCCAGCAGCCAAGCGGACAGGGGACTCTATGGCTACACCTTC.

The chain is built from TRBV18 and TRBJ1-2, with 8 bases matching TRBD1. This CDR3 is 15 amino acids long. V lost 3 bases to trimming and J lost 2 bases; unmatched junction nucleotides: 5. Germline loops: CDR1 KGHSH, CDR2 LQKENI. The CDR3 DNA reads as TGTGCCAGCTCACCCGACAGGGGAAACAACTATGGCTACACCTTC. Its translation: CASSPDRGNNYGYTF.

The chain carries TRBV18 and TRBJ2-7; D gene ambiguous. The CDR3 loop spans 15 amino acids. The V and J ends lost 2 bases and 3 bases respectively, with 14 bases between them. CDR1 and CDR2 (germline): KGHSH, LQKENI. The CDR3: CASSPGSPTVYEQYF. CDR3 in DNA: TGTGCCAGCTCACCAGGCAGCCCAACCGTCTACGAGCAGTACTTC.